This T cell receptor (beta chain) was observed in a study of T cell repertoires in cytomegalovirus infection. Study-level information: Public TCR beta signatures provided an indication of both CMV infection and a matching HLA type.

TCRdb re-derived calls from the reads in MiXCR, one entry per CDR3 protein. The sample shows approximately 700,000 distinct CDR3 sequences, 35% of them seen only once. Germline V gene sequence: CDR1 LNHDA, CDR2 SQIVND (reference sequence). This CDR3 has 14 amino acids. The ends were cut back, 3 bases at V and 10 bases at J, with 18 bases in the middle. The clonotype comes from a human donor in good health (CMV status not recorded). Some clones in this sample may be carry-over from other donors' samples. The genes are TRBV19 and TRBJ1-2; TRBD1 is a possible D gene (5 bases). Sequencing was carried out using PBMCs. CDR3 residues: CASSIGDGGGVYTF. The CDR3 nucleotides are TGTGCCAGTAGTATCGGAGATGGGGGAGGCGTCTACACCTTC.